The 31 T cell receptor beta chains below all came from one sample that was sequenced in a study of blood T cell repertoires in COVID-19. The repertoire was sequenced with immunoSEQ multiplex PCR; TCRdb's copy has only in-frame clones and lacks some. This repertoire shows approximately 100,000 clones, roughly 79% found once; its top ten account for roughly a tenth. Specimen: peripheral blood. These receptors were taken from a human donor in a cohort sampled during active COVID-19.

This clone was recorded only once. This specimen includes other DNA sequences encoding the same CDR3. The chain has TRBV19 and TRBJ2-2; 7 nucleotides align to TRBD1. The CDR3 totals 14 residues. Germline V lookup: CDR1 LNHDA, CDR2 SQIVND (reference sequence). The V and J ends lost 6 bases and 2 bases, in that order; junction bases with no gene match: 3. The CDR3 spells CASRQGSNTGELFF. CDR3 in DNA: TGTGCCAGTAGACAGGGGTCTAACACCGGGGAGCTGTTTTTT.

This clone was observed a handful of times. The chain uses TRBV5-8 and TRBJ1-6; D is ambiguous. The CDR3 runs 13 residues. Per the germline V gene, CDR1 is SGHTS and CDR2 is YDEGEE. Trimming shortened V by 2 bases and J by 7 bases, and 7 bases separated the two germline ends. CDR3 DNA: TGTGCCAGCAGCTTTGCAGTCAATTCACCCCTCCACTTT. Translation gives CASSFAVNSPLHF.

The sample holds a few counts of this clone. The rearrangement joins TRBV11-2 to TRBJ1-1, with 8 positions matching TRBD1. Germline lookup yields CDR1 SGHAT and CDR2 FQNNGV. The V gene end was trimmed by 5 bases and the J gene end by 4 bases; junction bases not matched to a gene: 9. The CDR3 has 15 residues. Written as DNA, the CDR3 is TGTGCCAGCAGCGGGAGACAGGGGTTGGGCACTGAAGCTTTCTTT. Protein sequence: CASSGRQGLGTEAFF.

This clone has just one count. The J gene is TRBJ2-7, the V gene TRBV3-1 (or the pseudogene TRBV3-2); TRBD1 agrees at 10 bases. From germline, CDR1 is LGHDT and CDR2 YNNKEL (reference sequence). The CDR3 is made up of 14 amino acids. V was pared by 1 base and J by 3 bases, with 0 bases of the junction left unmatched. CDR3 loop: CASSQGDRGYEQYF. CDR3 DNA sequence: TGTGCCAGCAGCCAAGGGGACAGGGGCTACGAGCAGTACTTC.

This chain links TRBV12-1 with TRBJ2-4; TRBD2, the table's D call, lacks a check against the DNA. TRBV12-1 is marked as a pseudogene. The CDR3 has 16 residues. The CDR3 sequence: CASRTQTRIAKNIQYF. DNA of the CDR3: TGTGCCAGCAGGACTCAGACGAGGATAGCCAAAAACATTCAGTACTTC.

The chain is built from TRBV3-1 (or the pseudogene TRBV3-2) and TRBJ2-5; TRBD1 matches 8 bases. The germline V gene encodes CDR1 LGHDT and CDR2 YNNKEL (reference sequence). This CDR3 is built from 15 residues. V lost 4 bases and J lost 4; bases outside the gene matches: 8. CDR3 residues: CASSPWTGTIETQYF. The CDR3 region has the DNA TGTGCCAGCAGCCCGTGGACAGGGACAATAGAGACCCAGTACTTC.

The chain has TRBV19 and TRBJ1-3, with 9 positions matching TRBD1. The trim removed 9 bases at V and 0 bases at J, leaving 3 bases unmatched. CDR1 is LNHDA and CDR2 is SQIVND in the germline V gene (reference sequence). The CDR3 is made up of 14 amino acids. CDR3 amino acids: CASRQGGSGNTIYF. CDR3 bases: TGTGCCAGCCGACAGGGGGGCTCTGGAAACACCATATATTTT.

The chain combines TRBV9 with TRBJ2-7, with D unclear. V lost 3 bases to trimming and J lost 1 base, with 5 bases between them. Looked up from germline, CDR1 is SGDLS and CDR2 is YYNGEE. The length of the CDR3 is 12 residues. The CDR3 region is CASSGRSYEQYF. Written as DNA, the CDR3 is TGTGCCAGCAGCGGGCGGTCCTACGAGCAGTACTTC. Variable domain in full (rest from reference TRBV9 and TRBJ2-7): DSGVTQTPKHLITATGQRVTLRCSPRSGDLSVYWYQQSLDQGLQFLIQYYNGEERAKGNILERFSAQQFPDLHSELNLSSLELGDSALYFCASSGRSYEQYFGPGTRLTVT.

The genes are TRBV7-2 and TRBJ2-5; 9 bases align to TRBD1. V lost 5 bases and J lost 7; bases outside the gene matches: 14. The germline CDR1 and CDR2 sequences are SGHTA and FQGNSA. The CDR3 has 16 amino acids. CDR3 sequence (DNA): TGTGCCAGCAGCCCCCAGGGACAGGGTAGCCCAAGGACCCAGTACTTC. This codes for CASSPQGQGSPRTQYF. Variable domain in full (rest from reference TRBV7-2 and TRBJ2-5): GAGVSQSPSNKVTEKGKDVELRCDPISGHTALYWYRQSLGQGLEFLIYFQGNSAPDKSGLPSDRFSAERTGGSVSTLTIQRTQQEDSAVYLCASSPQGQGSPRTQYFGPGTRLLVL.

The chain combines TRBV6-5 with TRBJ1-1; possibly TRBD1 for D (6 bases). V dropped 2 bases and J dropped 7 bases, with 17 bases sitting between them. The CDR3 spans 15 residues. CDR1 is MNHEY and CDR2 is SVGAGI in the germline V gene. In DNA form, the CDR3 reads TGTGCCAGCAGTTACGCGAATGCGGGGGGCGGTGAAGCTTTCTTT. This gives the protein CASSYANAGGGEAFF.

The CDR3 DNA reads as TGTGCCAGGCGAGACTTAGCCAAAAACATTCAGTACTTC. Protein: CARRDLAKNIQYF. The rearrangement joins TRBV19 to TRBJ2-4, with no clear D. Trimming stripped 9 bases from V and 0 bases from J, with 9 bases between. CDR3 length equals 13 residues. The germline gives CDR1 LNHDA, CDR2 SQIVND (reference sequence). The variable domain in full, completed from reference TRBV19 and TRBJ2-4, reads DGGITQSPKYLFRKEGQNVTLSCEQNLNHDAMYWYRQDPGQGLRLIYYSQIVNDFQKGDIAEGYSVSREKKESFPLTVTSAQKNPTAFYLCARRDLAKNIQYFGAGTRLSVL.

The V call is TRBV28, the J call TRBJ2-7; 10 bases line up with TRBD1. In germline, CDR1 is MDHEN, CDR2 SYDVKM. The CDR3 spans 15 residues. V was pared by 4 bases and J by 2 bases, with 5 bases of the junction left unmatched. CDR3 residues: CASSSRDRGTYEQYF. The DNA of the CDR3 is TGTGCCAGCAGTTCCCGGGACAGGGGAACCTACGAGCAGTACTTC.

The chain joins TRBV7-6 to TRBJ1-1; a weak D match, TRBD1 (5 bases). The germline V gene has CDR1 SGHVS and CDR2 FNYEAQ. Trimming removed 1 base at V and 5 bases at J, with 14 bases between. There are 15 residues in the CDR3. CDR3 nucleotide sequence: TGTGCCAGCAGCTTAGGGCGGGGGGGTCAGACTGAAGCTTTCTTT. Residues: CASSLGRGGQTEAFF.

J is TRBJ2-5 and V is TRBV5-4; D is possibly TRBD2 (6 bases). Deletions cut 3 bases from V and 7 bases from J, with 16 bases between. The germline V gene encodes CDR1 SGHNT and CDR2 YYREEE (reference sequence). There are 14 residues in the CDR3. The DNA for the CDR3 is TGTGCCAGCAGCTCGGAGGTCCCCGGGGGGACCCAGTACTTC. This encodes CASSSEVPGGTQYF.

The CDR3 loop reads CASIATGEASPLHF. DNA of the CDR3: TGTGCCAGCATCGCGACAGGGGAGGCATCACCCCTCCACTTT. The chain couples TRBV5-8 to TRBJ1-6; TRBD1 matches 8 bases. The CDR3 has 14 amino acids. Germline V gene sequence: CDR1 SGHTS, CDR2 YDEGEE. J gave up 10 bases and V 6 bases, and 9 bases lay outside the gene matches.

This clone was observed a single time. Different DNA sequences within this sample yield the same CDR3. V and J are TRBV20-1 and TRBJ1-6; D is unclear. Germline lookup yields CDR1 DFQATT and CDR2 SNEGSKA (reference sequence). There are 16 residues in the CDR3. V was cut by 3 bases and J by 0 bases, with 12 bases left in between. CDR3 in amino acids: CSASRTPSSYNSPLHF. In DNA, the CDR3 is TGCAGTGCTAGTAGAACTCCTAGCTCCTATAATTCACCCCTCCACTTT.

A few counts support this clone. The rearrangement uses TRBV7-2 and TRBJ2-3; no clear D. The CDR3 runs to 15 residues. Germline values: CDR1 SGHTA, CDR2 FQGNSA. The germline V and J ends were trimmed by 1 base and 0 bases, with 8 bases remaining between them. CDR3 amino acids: CASSLGALSTDTQYF. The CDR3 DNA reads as TGTGCCAGCAGCTTAGGGGCGCTTAGCACAGATACGCAGTATTTT.

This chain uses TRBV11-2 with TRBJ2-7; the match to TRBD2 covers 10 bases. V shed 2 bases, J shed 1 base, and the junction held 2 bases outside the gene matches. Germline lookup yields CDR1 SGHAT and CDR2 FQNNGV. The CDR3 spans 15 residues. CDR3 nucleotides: TGTGCCAGCAGCTTATCTAGCGGGAGTTCCTACGAGCAGTACTTC. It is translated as CASSLSSGSSYEQYF.

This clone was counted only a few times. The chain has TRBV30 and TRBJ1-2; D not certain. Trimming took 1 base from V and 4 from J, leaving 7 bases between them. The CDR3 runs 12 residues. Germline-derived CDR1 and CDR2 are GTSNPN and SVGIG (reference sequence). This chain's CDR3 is CAWSGGPYGYTF. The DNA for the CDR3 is TGTGCCTGGAGTGGCGGTCCCTATGGCTACACCTTC.

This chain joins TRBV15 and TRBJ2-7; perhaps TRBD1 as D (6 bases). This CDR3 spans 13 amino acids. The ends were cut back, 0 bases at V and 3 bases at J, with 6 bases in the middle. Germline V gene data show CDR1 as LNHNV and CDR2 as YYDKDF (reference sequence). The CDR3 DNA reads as TGTGCCACCAGCAGAGACAGGGGCTACGAGCAGTACTTC. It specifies CATSRDRGYEQYF.

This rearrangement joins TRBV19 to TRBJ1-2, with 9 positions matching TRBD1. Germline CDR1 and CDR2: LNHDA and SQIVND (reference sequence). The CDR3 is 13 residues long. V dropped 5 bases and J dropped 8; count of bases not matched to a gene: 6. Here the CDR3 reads CASSWGDRDGYTF. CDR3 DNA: TGTGCCAGTAGTTGGGGGGACAGGGACGGCTACACCTTC.

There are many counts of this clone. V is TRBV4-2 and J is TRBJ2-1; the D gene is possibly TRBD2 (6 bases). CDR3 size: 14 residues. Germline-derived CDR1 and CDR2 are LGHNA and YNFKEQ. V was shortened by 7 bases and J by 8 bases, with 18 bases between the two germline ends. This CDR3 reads CASNRGTLADEQFF. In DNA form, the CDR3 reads TGTGCCAGCAACCGCGGGACCCTAGCCGATGAGCAGTTCTTC.

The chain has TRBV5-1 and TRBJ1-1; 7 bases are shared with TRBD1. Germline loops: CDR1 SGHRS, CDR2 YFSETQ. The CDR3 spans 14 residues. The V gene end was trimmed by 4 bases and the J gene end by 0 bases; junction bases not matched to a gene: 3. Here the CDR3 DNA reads TGCGCCAGCAGCATGACAGGGTTGAACACTGAAGCTTTCTTT. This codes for CASSMTGLNTEAFF.

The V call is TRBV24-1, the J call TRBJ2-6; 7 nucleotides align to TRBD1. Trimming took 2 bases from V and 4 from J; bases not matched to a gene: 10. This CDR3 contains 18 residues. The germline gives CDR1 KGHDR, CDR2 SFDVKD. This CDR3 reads CATSDSRQGKWGANVLTF. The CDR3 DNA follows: TGTGCCACCAGTGATTCGAGACAGGGAAAGTGGGGGGCCAACGTCCTGACTTTC.

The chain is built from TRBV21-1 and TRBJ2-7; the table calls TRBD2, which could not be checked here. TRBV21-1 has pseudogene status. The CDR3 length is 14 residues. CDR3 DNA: TGTGCCAGCAGCATGGCGGGAGGACCTTACGAGCAGTACTTC. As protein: CASSMAGGPYEQYF.

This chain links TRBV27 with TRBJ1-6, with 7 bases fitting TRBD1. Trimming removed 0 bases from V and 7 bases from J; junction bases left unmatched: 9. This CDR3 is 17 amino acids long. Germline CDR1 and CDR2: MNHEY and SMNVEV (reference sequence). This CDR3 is CASSLSTRQGRNSPLHF. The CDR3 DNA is TGTGCCAGCAGTTTATCGACGAGACAGGGACGGAATTCACCCCTCCACTTT.

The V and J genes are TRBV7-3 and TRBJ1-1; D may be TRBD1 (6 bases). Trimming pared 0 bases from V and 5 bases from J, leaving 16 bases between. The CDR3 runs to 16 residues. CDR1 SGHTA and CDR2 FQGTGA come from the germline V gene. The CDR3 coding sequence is TGTGCCAGCAGCTTAACTTCGGGGGGCGTAGGGACTGAAGCTTTCTTT. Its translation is CASSLTSGGVGTEAFF.

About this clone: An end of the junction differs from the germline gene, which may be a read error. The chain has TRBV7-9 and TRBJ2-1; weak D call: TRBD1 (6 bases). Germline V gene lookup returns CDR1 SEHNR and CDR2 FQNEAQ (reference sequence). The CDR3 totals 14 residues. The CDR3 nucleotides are TGTGCCAGCAGATTAGGACAGAAATACAATGAGCAGTTCTTC. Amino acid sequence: CASRLGQKYNEQFF.

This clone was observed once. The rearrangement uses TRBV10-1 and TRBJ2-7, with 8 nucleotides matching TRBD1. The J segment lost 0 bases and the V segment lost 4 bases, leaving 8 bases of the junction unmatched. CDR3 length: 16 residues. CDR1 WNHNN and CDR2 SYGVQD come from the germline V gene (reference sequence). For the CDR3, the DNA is TGCGCCAGCAGTGTCCGGAGGACAGGGAACTCCTACGAGCAGTACTTC. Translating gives CASSVRRTGNSYEQYF.

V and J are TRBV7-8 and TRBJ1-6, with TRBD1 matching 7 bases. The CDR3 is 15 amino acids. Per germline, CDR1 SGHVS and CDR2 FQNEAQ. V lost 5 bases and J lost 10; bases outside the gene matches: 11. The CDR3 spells CASSISTGESSPLHF. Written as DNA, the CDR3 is TGTGCCAGCAGCATCAGTACAGGGGAAAGCTCACCCCTCCACTTT.

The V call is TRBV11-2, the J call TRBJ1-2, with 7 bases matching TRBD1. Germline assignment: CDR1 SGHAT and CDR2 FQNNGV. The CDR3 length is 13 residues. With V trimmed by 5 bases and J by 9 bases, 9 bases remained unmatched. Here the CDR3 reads CASSRNRGESYTF. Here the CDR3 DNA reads TGTGCCAGCAGCCGAAACAGGGGTGAGAGCTACACCTTC.